The rows below give T cell receptor beta chains drawn from one sample of a study of blood T cell repertoires in COVID-19. Libraries were prepared by immunoSEQ multiplex PCR; TCRdb keeps only in-frame clonotypes and omits some of them. The sample has about 130,000 clones, approximately 88% seen once. The sequencing sample was made of peripheral blood. These receptors were taken from a woman aged 80 or over with acute or convalescent COVID-19. Both conserved end residues are part of each CDR3. A D gene is named only where the DNA matches it firmly. Where a row states a size, it is once, few, many or the class of an expanded clone; other rows omit it.

V gene: TRBV2; D gene: NA; clone size: NA; J gene: TRBJ2-6; CDR3 protein: CASSFDSRLHGANVLTF; CDR3 DNA: TGTGCCAGCAGTTTTGACAGCCGTTTACATGGGGCCAACGTCCTGACTTTC
V gene: TRBV4-1; D gene: NA; clone size: NA; J gene: TRBJ1-1; CDR3 protein: CASSQVSGMNTEAFF; CDR3 DNA: TGCGCCAGCAGCCAAGTGTCAGGGATGAACACTGAAGCTTTCTTT
V gene: TRBV6-5; D gene: TRBD1; clone size: NA; J gene: TRBJ1-6; CDR3 protein: CASSYGQAWNSPLHF; CDR3 DNA: TGTGCCAGCAGTTATGGACAGGCCTGGAATTCACCCCTCCACTTT
V gene: TRBV4-1; D gene: NA; clone size: NA; J gene: TRBJ1-4; CDR3 protein: CASSQVAQGLGEKLFF; CDR3 DNA: TGCGCCAGCAGCCAAGTGGCGCAGGGACTGGGTGAAAAACTGTTTTTT
V gene: TRBV19; D gene: NA; clone size: NA; J gene: TRBJ1-2; CDR3 protein: CASSLQTYGYTF; CDR3 DNA: TGTGCCAGTAGTCTACAGACGTATGGCTACACCTTC
V gene: TRBV30; D gene: NA; clone size: NA; J gene: TRBJ2-4; CDR3 protein: CAFSGQWENIQYF; CDR3 DNA: TGTGCCTTCTCAGGACAGTGGGAGAACATTCAGTACTTC
V gene: TRBV27; D gene: NA; clone size: NA; J gene: TRBJ2-7; CDR3 protein: CASSSGGGVSYEQYF; CDR3 DNA: TGTGCCAGCTCATCCGGCGGAGGGGTTTCCTACGAGCAGTACTTC
V gene: TRBV19; D gene: TRBD2; clone size: once; J gene: TRBJ2-1; CDR3 protein: CASSTLFASGGNYNEQFF; CDR3 DNA: TGTGCCAGTAGTACCCTTTTCGCTAGCGGGGGAAACTACAATGAGCAGTTCTTC
V gene: TRBV19; D gene: TRBD2; clone size: NA; J gene: TRBJ2-3; CDR3 protein: CASSITSGGDTQYF; CDR3 DNA: TGTGCCAGTAGTATAACTAGCGGGGGAGATACGCAGTATTTT
V gene: TRBV19; D gene: NA; clone size: NA; J gene: TRBJ2-6; CDR3 protein: CATTRGWGTGANVLTF; CDR3 DNA: TGTGCCACAACGCGCGGGTGGGGGACAGGGGCCAACGTCCTGACTTTC
V gene: TRBV27; D gene: NA; clone size: NA; J gene: TRBJ2-3; CDR3 protein: CASSRIRSQGYVDTQYF; CDR3 DNA: TGTGCCAGCAGCAGGATTAGGTCGCAGGGGTATGTAGATACGCAGTATTTT
V gene: TRBV9; D gene: NA; clone size: NA; J gene: TRBJ2-7; CDR3 protein: CASSGGEVAGDYEQYF; CDR3 DNA: TGTGCCAGCAGCGGAGGGGAAGTCGCAGGGGACTACGAGCAGTACTTC
V gene: TRBV7-6; D gene: TRBD2; clone size: NA; J gene: TRBJ2-1; CDR3 protein: CASSSRLAGALYNEQFF; CDR3 DNA: TGTGCCAGCAGCTCCCGACTAGCGGGAGCGCTCTACAATGAGCAGTTCTTC
V gene: TRBV7-9; D gene: TRBD2; clone size: once; J gene: TRBJ2-3; CDR3 protein: CASSQGLAGVRDTQYF; CDR3 DNA: TGTGCCAGCAGCCAGGGACTAGCGGGAGTGCGGGATACGCAGTATTTT
V gene: TRBV7-2; D gene: NA; clone size: NA; J gene: TRBJ1-6; CDR3 protein: CASSLEEEGWFNSPLHF; CDR3 DNA: TGTGCCAGCAGCTTAGAAGAGGAGGGTTGGTTCAATTCACCCCTCCACTTT
V gene: TRBV3-1/TRBV3-2; D gene: NA; clone size: NA; J gene: TRBJ1-5; CDR3 protein: CASSQGHSEANQPQHF; CDR3 DNA: TGTGCCAGCAGCCAAGGCCATTCAGAAGCGAATCAGCCCCAGCATTTT
V gene: TRBV5-1; D gene: NA; clone size: NA; J gene: TRBJ2-7; CDR3 protein: CASSLGQGNNEQYF; CDR3 DNA: TGCGCCAGCAGCTTGGGTCAGGGAAACAACGAGCAGTACTTC
V gene: TRBV30; D gene: TRBD2; clone size: NA; J gene: TRBJ2-3; CDR3 protein: CAWSPPGRGGIRDTQYF; CDR3 DNA: TGTGCCTGGAGTCCCCCAGGGCGGGGGGGCATAAGGGATACGCAGTATTTT
V gene: TRBV9; D gene: TRBD1; clone size: NA; J gene: TRBJ1-5; CDR3 protein: CASSYSTGGRQPQHF; CDR3 DNA: TGTGCCAGCAGCTACTCGACAGGGGGACGGCAGCCCCAGCATTTT
V gene: TRBV18; D gene: TRBD2; clone size: NA; J gene: TRBJ2-5; CDR3 protein: CASSLYAGELQETQYF; CDR3 DNA: TGTGCCAGCTCCCTCTACGCGGGAGAGCTCCAAGAGACCCAGTACTTC
V gene: TRBV29-1; D gene: TRBD1; clone size: NA; J gene: TRBJ1-2; CDR3 protein: CSVRQGASYGYTF; CDR3 DNA: TGCAGCGTACGACAGGGGGCGAGCTATGGCTACACCTTC
V gene: TRBV11-2; D gene: TRBD1; clone size: NA; J gene: TRBJ1-2; CDR3 protein: CASSLARPGQGYGYTF; CDR3 DNA: TGTGCCAGCAGCTTAGCACGTCCGGGACAGGGCTATGGCTACACCTTC
V gene: TRBV7-9; D gene: NA; clone size: NA; J gene: TRBJ2-7; CDR3 protein: CASSFPGKTYEQYF; CDR3 DNA: TGTGCCAGCAGCTTCCCGGGGAAAACCTACGAGCAGTACTTC
V gene: TRBV30; D gene: NA; clone size: NA; J gene: TRBJ1-5; CDR3 protein: CAWSSGLSNQPQHF; CDR3 DNA: TGTGCCTGGAGTTCAGGACTTAGCAATCAGCCCCAGCATTTT
V gene: TRBV4-1; D gene: NA; clone size: few; J gene: TRBJ1-1; CDR3 protein: CASSQDWSGLAFF; CDR3 DNA: TGCGCCAGCAGCCAAGACTGGTCAGGGTTGGCTTTCTTT
V gene: TRBV6-5; D gene: TRBD1; clone size: NA; J gene: TRBJ2-1; CDR3 protein: CASSPGTGINEQFF; CDR3 DNA: TGTGCCAGCAGCCCCGGGACAGGTATCAATGAGCAGTTCTTC
V gene: TRBV10-3; D gene: NA; clone size: NA; J gene: TRBJ1-1; CDR3 protein: CATEPTGNTEAFF; CDR3 DNA: TGTGCCACCGAGCCTACAGGGAACACTGAAGCTTTCTTT
V gene: TRBV5-1; D gene: TRBD1; clone size: NA; J gene: TRBJ2-5; CDR3 protein: CASSPLQSGGRKTQYF; CDR3 DNA: TGCGCCAGCAGCCCGTTGCAATCAGGGGGTCGGAAGACCCAGTACTTC
V gene: TRBV5-1; D gene: TRBD1; clone size: NA; J gene: TRBJ2-7; CDR3 protein: CASSSGQGFYEQYF; CDR3 DNA: TGCGCCAGCAGTTCGGGACAGGGGTTTTACGAGCAGTACTTC
V gene: TRBV14; D gene: NA; clone size: NA; J gene: TRBJ2-3; CDR3 protein: CASSQGQSFTDTQYF; CDR3 DNA: TGTGCCAGCAGCCAAGGCCAAAGCTTCACAGATACGCAGTATTTT
V gene: TRBV6-6; D gene: TRBD1; clone size: NA; J gene: TRBJ1-1; CDR3 protein: CASSYRTGTGTTEAFF; CDR3 DNA: TGTGCCAGCAGTTACAGGACCGGGACAGGGACCACTGAAGCTTTCTTT
V gene: TRBV4-1; D gene: TRBD1; clone size: few; J gene: TRBJ1-1; CDR3 protein: CASSQDNRGNTEAFF; CDR3 DNA: TGCGCCAGCAGCCAAGATAACAGGGGCAACACTGAAGCTTTCTTT
V gene: TRBV14; D gene: TRBD2; clone size: NA; J gene: TRBJ2-2; CDR3 protein: CASSRTSANTGELFF; CDR3 DNA: TGTGCCAGCAGTCGGACTAGCGCGAACACCGGGGAGCTGTTTTTT
V gene: TRBV7-2; D gene: TRBD2; clone size: NA; J gene: TRBJ2-1; CDR3 protein: CASSLGGGGVYNEQFF; CDR3 DNA: TGTGCCAGCAGCTTAGGGGGCGGGGGGGTATACAATGAGCAGTTCTTC
V gene: TRBV18; D gene: NA; clone size: NA; J gene: TRBJ2-1; CDR3 protein: CASSPWTDNEQFF; CDR3 DNA: TGTGCCAGCTCACCCTGGACAGACAATGAGCAGTTCTTC
V gene: TRBV6-2/TRBV6-3; D gene: TRBD2; clone size: NA; J gene: TRBJ2-3; CDR3 protein: CASSYEWIAGRYDTQYF; CDR3 DNA: TGTGCCAGCAGTTACGAGTGGATAGCGGGAAGGTATGATACGCAGTATTTT
V gene: TRBV30; D gene: NA; clone size: NA; J gene: TRBJ1-5; CDR3 protein: CAWSVEGGGRAQHF; CDR3 DNA: TGTGCCTGGAGTGTAGAAGGGGGGGGTAGGGCCCAGCATTTT
V gene: TRBV10-1; D gene: TRBD1; clone size: NA; J gene: TRBJ1-1; CDR3 protein: CASSVETGGIEAFF; CDR3 DNA: TGCGCCAGCAGTGTCGAGACAGGGGGAATTGAAGCTTTCTTT
V gene: TRBV5-1; D gene: NA; clone size: NA; J gene: TRBJ2-3; CDR3 protein: CASSLAGGSGTDTQYF; CDR3 DNA: TGCGCCAGCAGCTTGGCCGGAGGTAGCGGCACAGATACGCAGTATTTT
V gene: TRBV19; D gene: TRBD1; clone size: NA; J gene: TRBJ1-1; CDR3 protein: CASSIRTGGLNTEAFF; CDR3 DNA: TGTGCCAGTAGTATAAGGACAGGGGGTCTGAACACTGAAGCTTTCTTT
V gene: TRBV7-2; D gene: TRBD1; clone size: NA; J gene: TRBJ2-3; CDR3 protein: CATNRGRVTDTQYF; CDR3 DNA: TGTGCCACCAACAGGGGTCGTGTCACAGATACGCAGTATTTT
V gene: TRBV7-9; D gene: TRBD1; clone size: few; J gene: TRBJ1-5; CDR3 protein: CASSLGGQGGLNQPQHF; CDR3 DNA: TGTGCCAGCAGCTTAGGTGGACAGGGGGGCCTCAATCAGCCCCAGCATTTT
V gene: TRBV12-5; D gene: NA; clone size: NA; J gene: TRBJ2-7; CDR3 protein: CASGLDDGVSSYEQYF; CDR3 DNA: TGTGCTAGTGGTTTGGACGACGGGGTGAGCTCCTACGAGCAGTACTTC